This T cell receptor (beta chain) derives from a study of OX40 agonist ivuxolimab in advanced cancers. Study findings and constraints: The mean number of expanded clones was higher in CD8+ T cells than in CD4+. Compared with others, partial responders at 0.1-3.0 mg/kg displayed clonal expansion among the lowest.

Assay used: immunoSEQ multiplex PCR; TCRdb lists only in-frame clones, some missing. The sample yields around 40,000 clones, approximately 86% seen once. V was trimmed by 3 bases and J by 3 bases, leaving 14 bases between them. The CDR3 spans 15 residues. The germline V gene has CDR1 LNHDA and CDR2 SQIVND (reference sequence). As for this clone: The antigen is unknown.

The specimen was CD4+ or CD8+ T cells sorted from blood, collected in a trial of the OX40 agonist ivuxolimab. The source is an adult with an advanced solid tumor such as melanoma, head and neck, liver or kidney cancer. J is TRBJ1-1 and V is TRBV19, with D perhaps TRBD1 (6 bases). DNA of the CDR3: TGTGCCAGTAGTATCCTAGGGGGAGGAGACACTGAAGCTTTCTTT. This sequence encodes CASSILGGGDTEAFF.